This T cell receptor (beta chain) is drawn from a study of monozygotic twins with inflammatory bowel disease. One entry per CDR3 protein, without DNA, is what TCRdb gives after re-calling the 5' RACE reads. The sample features some 200,000 distinct CDR3 sequences, with approximately 1.6% in its top ten. This CDR3 has 14 residues. Per the germline V gene, CDR1 is MNHEY and CDR2 is SMNVEV (reference sequence). The sequence derives from a human donor with ulcerative colitis or Crohn's disease, or a healthy co-twin of an affected twin (not recorded which). The genes are TRBV27 and TRBJ2-1; TCRdb picks TRBD1, but there is no DNA to check that call. Sequencing was performed on blood. The CDR3 region is CASSPGGRTDEQFF.